These 17 T cell receptor beta chains were sequenced from one sample in a study of neoadjuvant nivolumab and ipilimumab in lung cancer. Libraries were prepared by immunoSEQ multiplex PCR; TCRdb keeps only in-frame clonotypes and omits some of them. Found here are 30,000 or so clones, around 90% of them singletons; the top ten hold 2.1%. Sequenced here: peripheral blood, sampled after neoadjuvant nivolumab, alone or with ipilimumab, at or shortly before surgery. The receptors were sampled from an adult with non-small cell lung cancer.

The rearrangement links TRBV5-4 to TRBJ1-1, with D uncertain. The V gene lost 3 bases and the J gene lost 0 bases, with 9 bases spanning the gap. The germline gives CDR1 SGHNT, CDR2 YYREEE (reference sequence). CDR3 length: 14 amino acids. The CDR3 is CASSSPGMNTEAFF. The DNA for the CDR3 is TGTGCCAGCAGCTCCCCGGGTATGAACACTGAAGCTTTCTTT.

The gene calls are TRBV19 and TRBJ2-7; 7 nucleotides agree with TRBD2. V lost 11 bases and J lost 1; bases outside the gene matches: 11. There are 14 residues in the CDR3. CDR1 is LNHDA, CDR2 SQIVND, per germline (reference sequence). CDR3 bases: TGTGCCCCCAAGGGAGGGGCAACTTCCTACGAGCAGTACTTC. Its protein is CAPKGGATSYEQYF.

J is TRBJ2-3 and V is TRBV4-1; TRBD2 matches at 10 bases. The CDR3 is made up of 18 amino acids. CDR1 and CDR2 (germline): MGHRA, YSYEKL. V shed 4 bases, J shed 4 bases, and the junction held 14 bases outside the gene matches. The CDR3 DNA sequence: TGCGCCAGCAGCCGGGGGGGGATAGCGGGAGGTGGGGCAGATACGCAGTATTTT. Amino acids: CASSRGGIAGGGADTQYF.

This chain uses TRBV28 with TRBJ2-5; tentatively, D is TRBD2 (5 bases). This CDR3 has 11 amino acids. V shed 10 bases and J shed 5 bases, with 11 bases lying between them. Germline CDR1 is MDHEN and CDR2 is SYDVKM. The CDR3 protein is CATNRRETQYF. The CDR3 DNA follows: TGTGCCACGAACCGGAGGGAGACCCAGTACTTC.

The chain is built from TRBV18 and TRBJ2-2, with TRBD1 matching over 8 bases. V lost 3 bases and J lost 5; bases outside the gene matches: 8. Germline assignment: CDR1 KGHSH and CDR2 LQKENI. This CDR3 spans 16 amino acids. This CDR3 reads CASSPNPGGLTGELFF. For the CDR3, the DNA is TGTGCCAGCTCACCGAATCCAGGGGGCCTAACCGGGGAGCTGTTTTTT.

The chain uses TRBV20-1 and TRBJ1-1, with D perhaps matching TRBD1 (5 bases). V lost 3 bases to trimming and J lost 11 bases, with 7 bases between them. The germline CDR1 and CDR2 sequences are DFQATT and SNEGSKA (reference sequence). This CDR3 region has 9 residues. CDR3 loop: CSARGGAFF. Written as DNA, the CDR3 is TGCAGTGCTAGGGGGGGGGCTTTCTTT.

CDR3 sequence: CASSLGPQGAYEQYF. The CDR3 DNA sequence: TGTGCCAGCAGCTTAGGTCCACAGGGAGCCTACGAGCAGTACTTC. The chain carries TRBV7-9 and TRBJ2-7; a possible D gene is TRBD1 (6 bases). V gave up 1 base and J gave up 2 bases, with 12 bases separating them. Germline loops: CDR1 SEHNR, CDR2 FQNEAQ (reference sequence). There are 15 residues in the CDR3.

The chain is built from TRBV6-6 and TRBJ2-2; 9 nucleotides align to TRBD2. In germline, CDR1 is MNHNY, CDR2 SVGAGI (reference sequence). With 2 bases clipped from V and 3 bases from J, the junction kept 4 bases outside the gene matches. The CDR3 length is 16 residues. The CDR3 protein is CASSYGTSSDTGELFF. The CDR3 nucleotides read TGTGCCAGCAGTTACGGGACTAGCTCGGACACCGGGGAGCTGTTTTTT.

In this sample, this clone turned up once. V gene TRBV6-1 combines with J gene TRBJ2-7; 9 bases align to TRBD2. This CDR3 contains 15 residues. V gave up 4 bases and J gave up 2 bases; unmatched junction bases: 6. CDR1 is MNHNS and CDR2 is SASEGT in the germline V gene. CDR3 DNA sequence: TGTGCCAGCAGTGTTGGGGCGGGAGGGCCCTACGAGCAGTACTTC. The encoded protein is CASSVGAGGPYEQYF.

The rearrangement joins TRBV6-5 to TRBJ1-1, with D unresolved. Per germline, CDR1 MNHEY and CDR2 SVGAGI. The V end lost 0 bases, the J end lost 5 bases, and 7 bases lay between the germline ends. The CDR3 totals 13 residues. CDR3 loop: CASSYSRRTEAFF. As DNA, the CDR3 is TGTGCCAGCAGTTACTCGAGGCGGACTGAAGCTTTCTTT.

This clone occurred a few times. The genes are TRBV11-2 and TRBJ2-7; 9 positions match TRBD2. CDR3 length equals 14 residues. Germline CDR1 and CDR2: SGHAT and FQNNGV. With V trimmed by 3 bases and J by 4 bases, 4 bases remained unmatched. CDR3 in amino acids: CASSLQAGGYEQYF. The CDR3 DNA reads TGTGCCAGCAGCTTGCAGGCGGGAGGGTACGAGCAGTACTTC.

The chain is built from TRBV18 and TRBJ2-1; 7 nucleotides match TRBD2. The ends lost 5 bases at V and 6 bases at J; junction bases unmatched: 7. The CDR3 runs 14 residues. Germline CDR1 is KGHSH and CDR2 is LQKENI. As DNA, the CDR3 is TGTGCCAGCTCAGCGGGAGAAGGTTTCAATGAGCAGTTCTTC. It is translated as CASSAGEGFNEQFF. The whole variable domain, remainder taken from reference TRBV18 and TRBJ2-1, is NAGVMQNPRHLVRRRGQEARLRCSPMKGHSHVYWYRQLPEEGLKFMVYLQKENIIDESGMPKERFSAEFPKEGPSILRIQQVVRGDSAAYFCASSAGEGFNEQFFGPGTRLTVL.

The gene calls are TRBV5-4 and TRBJ2-7, with no clear D. This CDR3 comprises 13 residues. The germline V and J ends were trimmed by 0 bases and 5 bases, with 9 bases remaining between them. Germline V CDR1 and CDR2: SGHNT, YYREEE (reference sequence). The CDR3 protein is CASSLARAHEQYF. In DNA, the CDR3 is TGTGCCAGCAGCTTGGCTAGGGCCCACGAGCAGTACTTC.

The genes are TRBV7-9 and TRBJ1-2, with D possibly being TRBD1 (6 bases). V lost 2 bases and J 0 bases, leaving 16 bases between the germline ends. The germline gives CDR1 SEHNR, CDR2 FQNEAQ (reference sequence). The CDR3 length is 17 residues. The DNA of the CDR3 is TGTGCCAGCAGCTTAAGGTTGTGGGACACCTCTAACTATGGCTACACCTTC. Encoded protein: CASSLRLWDTSNYGYTF.

The chain has TRBV18 and TRBJ2-5; D is undetermined. Trimming took off 1 base at V and 5 bases at J, with 8 bases between the two ends. The CDR3 extends over 13 amino acids. Germline V gene data show CDR1 as KGHSH and CDR2 as LQKENI. CDR3 in amino acids: CASSPHVGETQYF. CDR3 DNA: TGTGCCAGCTCACCACATGTGGGCGAGACCCAGTACTTC.

The chain's CDR3 is CSARVGGPQHF. In DNA, the CDR3 is TGCAGTGCCAGGGTTGGGGGGCCCCAGCATTTT. The V gene is TRBV20-1, the J gene TRBJ1-5; tentatively, D is TRBD1 (5 bases). Trimming took off 6 bases at V and 9 bases at J, with 12 bases between the two ends. CDR3 length: 11 residues. Germline lookup yields CDR1 DFQATT and CDR2 SNEGSKA (reference sequence).

The chain joins TRBV6-4 to TRBJ1-2; 9 bases match TRBD1. This CDR3 region has 16 residues. V shed 6 bases, J shed 6 bases, and the junction held 14 bases outside the gene matches. Germline-derived CDR1 and CDR2 are MRHNA and SNTAGT. The CDR3 is CASSFLVGQGRDGYTF. The CDR3 DNA reads as TGTGCCAGCAGCTTCCTTGTGGGACAGGGAAGAGATGGCTACACCTTC.